Listed here is a single TCR beta chain. Its matching antigen is unknown. These data are taken from a study of T cells in localized non-small cell lung cancer. Study-wide results and caveats: For the top 100 tumor clones, a median roughly 55 also appeared in adjacent lung. Among blood samples, higher T cell density accompanied longer overall survival. Measurement of T cell clonality placed uninvolved adjacent lung highest, above the level in tumor.

Profiled with immunoSEQ multiplex PCR; TCRdb holds only in-frame clones, not every one. The table includes about 11,000 clones, around 82% detected once. This CDR3 region has 12 residues. The ends were cut back, 8 bases at V and 6 bases at J, with 13 bases in the middle. In germline, CDR1 is ENHRY, CDR2 SYGVKD. This clonotype originated in a female donor of 60 years or more with stage II lung adenocarcinoma. Here the sequenced sample was peripheral blood mononuclear cells, taken before any cancer treatment. This chain joins TRBV10-3 and TRBJ1-2, with D perhaps matching TRBD1 (5 bases). The CDR3 protein is CAIAPGGNGYTF. CDR3 bases: TGTGCCATCGCGCCGGGGGGGAATGGCTACACCTTC.